The 6 T cell receptor beta chains below come from one sample, sequenced in a study of CDR3 diversity in severe acne. MiXCR, applied by TCRdb to the PCR reads, yields one record per CDR3 protein. The sample has over 85,000 distinct CDR3 sequences; approximately 47% are singletons. Sequenced sample: blood. These receptors all come from a male donor with acne.

As for this clonotype: An end of the junction does not agree with germline; a read error may underlie this. This rearrangement joins TRBV27 to TRBJ1-1, with a tentative D call TRBD1 (5 bases). Germline V gives CDR1 MNHEY, CDR2 SMNVEV (reference sequence). The CDR3 has 10 residues. The CDR3 reads CASSLQGSFF. For the CDR3, the DNA is TGTGCCAGCAGTTTACAGGGAAGCTTTTTT.

The J gene is TRBJ2-5, the V gene TRBV12-3 or TRBV12-4; D gene uncertain. Deletions cut 3 bases from V and 1 base from J, with 9 bases between. There are 14 residues in the CDR3. The CDR3 bases are TGTGCCAGCAGTTTCATGGACGGCCAAGAGACCCAGTACTTC. Amino acid sequence: CASSFMDGQETQYF.

This clonotype was seen only a few times. The chain combines TRBV6-5 with TRBJ1-2, with 9 bases that match TRBD1. The V gene's germline CDR1 is MNHEY and CDR2 SVGAGI. The CDR3 is made up of 15 amino acids. V was clipped by 6 bases and J by 5 bases; unmatched bases: 10. CDR3: CASSIPGTGSYGYTF. The CDR3, as DNA: TGTGCCAGCAGCATACCCGGGACAGGGAGTTATGGCTACACCTTC.

This clonotype was observed many times. The chain joins TRBV6-1 to TRBJ1-1, with a tentative D call TRBD1 (5 bases). The V and J ends lost 4 bases and 1 base respectively, with 10 bases between them. The V gene's germline CDR1 is MNHNS and CDR2 SASEGT. The CDR3 consists of 14 residues. This CDR3 is CASSAGLANTEAFF. The CDR3 nucleotides are TGTGCCAGCAGTGCAGGGCTGGCGAACACTGAAGCTTTCTTT.

The chain carries TRBV20-1 and TRBJ2-2; D is ambiguous. CDR3 length: 13 amino acids. Trimming stripped 6 bases from V and 6 bases from J, with 14 bases between. Looked up from germline, CDR1 is DFQATT and CDR2 is SNEGSKA (reference sequence). CDR3 amino acids: CSAYQPGAGELFF. CDR3 DNA: TGCAGTGCATATCAACCGGGCGCCGGGGAGCTGTTTTTT.

There are many counts of this clonotype. The chain carries TRBV5-6 and TRBJ2-7; TRBD1 might be the D (8 bases). The CDR3 loop spans 16 amino acids. V lost 7 bases and J lost 7, with 27 bases in between. CDR1 and CDR2 (germline): SGHDT, YYEEEE. Here the CDR3 DNA reads TGTGCCAGCGGCTCGACGAACAGGGGGGGTACGAGTGAGCAGTACTTC. Its translation is CASGSTNRGGTSEQYF.